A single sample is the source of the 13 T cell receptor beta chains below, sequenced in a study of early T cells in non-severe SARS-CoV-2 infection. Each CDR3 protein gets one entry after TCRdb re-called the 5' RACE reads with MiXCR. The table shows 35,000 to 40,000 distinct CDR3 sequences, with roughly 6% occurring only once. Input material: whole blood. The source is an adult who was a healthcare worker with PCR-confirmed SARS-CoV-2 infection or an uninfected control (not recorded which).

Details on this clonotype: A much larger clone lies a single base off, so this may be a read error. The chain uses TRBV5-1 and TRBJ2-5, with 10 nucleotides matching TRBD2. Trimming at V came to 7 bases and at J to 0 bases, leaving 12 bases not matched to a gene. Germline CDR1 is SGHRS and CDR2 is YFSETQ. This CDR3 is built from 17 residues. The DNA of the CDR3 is TGCGCCAGCCCGTGGGCTAGCGGGGGCTGGTACCAAGAGACCCAGTACTTC. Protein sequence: CASPWASGGWYQETQYF.

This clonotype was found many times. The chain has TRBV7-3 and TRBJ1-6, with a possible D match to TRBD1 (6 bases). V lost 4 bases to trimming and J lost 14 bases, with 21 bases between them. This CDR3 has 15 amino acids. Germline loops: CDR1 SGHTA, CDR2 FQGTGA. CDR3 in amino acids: CASSSGHPPKGALHF. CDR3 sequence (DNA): TGTGCCAGCAGCTCCGGACACCCGCCGAAGGGGGCCCTCCACTTT.

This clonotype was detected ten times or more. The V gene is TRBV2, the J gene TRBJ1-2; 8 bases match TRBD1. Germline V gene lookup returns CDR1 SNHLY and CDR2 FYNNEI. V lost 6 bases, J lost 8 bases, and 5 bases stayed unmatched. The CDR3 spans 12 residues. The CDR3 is CASSRQGSGYTF. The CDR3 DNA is TGTGCCAGCAGCCGACAGGGGAGCGGCTACACCTTC.

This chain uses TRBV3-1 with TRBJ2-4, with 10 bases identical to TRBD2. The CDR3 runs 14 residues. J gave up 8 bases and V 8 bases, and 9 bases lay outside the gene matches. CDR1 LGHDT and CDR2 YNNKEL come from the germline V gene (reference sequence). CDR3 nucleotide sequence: TGTGCCAGCGGGTCTAGCGGGAGTGTAGACATTCAGTACTTC. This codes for CASGSSGSVDIQYF.

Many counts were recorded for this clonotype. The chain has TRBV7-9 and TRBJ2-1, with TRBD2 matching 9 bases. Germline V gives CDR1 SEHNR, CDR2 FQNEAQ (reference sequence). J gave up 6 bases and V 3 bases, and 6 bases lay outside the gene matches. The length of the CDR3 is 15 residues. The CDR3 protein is CASSFPLAGLNEQFF. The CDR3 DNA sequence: TGTGCCAGCAGCTTCCCACTAGCGGGCCTCAATGAGCAGTTCTTC.

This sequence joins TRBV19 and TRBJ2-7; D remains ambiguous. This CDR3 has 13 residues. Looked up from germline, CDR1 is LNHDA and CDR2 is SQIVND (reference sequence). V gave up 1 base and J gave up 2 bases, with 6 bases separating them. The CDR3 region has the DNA TGTGCCAGTAGTATAGGACTTACCTACGAGCAGTACTTC. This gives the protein CASSIGLTYEQYF. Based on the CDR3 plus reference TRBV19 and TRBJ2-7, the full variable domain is DGGITQSPKYLFRKEGQNVTLSCEQNLNHDAMYWYRQDPGQGLRLIYYSQIVNDFQKGDIAEGYSVSREKKESFPLTVTSAQKNPTAFYLCASSIGLTYEQYFGPGTRLTVT.

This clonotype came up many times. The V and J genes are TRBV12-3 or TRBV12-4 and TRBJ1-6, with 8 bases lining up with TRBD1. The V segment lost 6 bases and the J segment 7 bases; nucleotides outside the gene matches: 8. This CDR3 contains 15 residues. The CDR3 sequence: CASRNQGAGNSPLHF. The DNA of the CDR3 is TGTGCCAGCAGGAATCAGGGGGCCGGCAATTCACCCCTCCACTTT.

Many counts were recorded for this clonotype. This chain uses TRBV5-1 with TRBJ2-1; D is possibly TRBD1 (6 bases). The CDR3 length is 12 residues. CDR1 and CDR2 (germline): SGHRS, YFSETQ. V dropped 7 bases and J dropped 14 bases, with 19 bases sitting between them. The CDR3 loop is CASAEPGTNEFF. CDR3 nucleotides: TGCGCCAGCGCAGAACCCGGGACAAATGAGTTCTTC. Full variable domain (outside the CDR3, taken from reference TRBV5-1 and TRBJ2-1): KAGVTQTPRYLIKTRGQQVTLSCSPISGHRSVSWYQQTPGQGLQFLFEYFSETQRNKGNFPGRFSGRQFSNSRSEMNVSTLELGDSALYLCASAEPGTNEFFGPGTRLTVL.

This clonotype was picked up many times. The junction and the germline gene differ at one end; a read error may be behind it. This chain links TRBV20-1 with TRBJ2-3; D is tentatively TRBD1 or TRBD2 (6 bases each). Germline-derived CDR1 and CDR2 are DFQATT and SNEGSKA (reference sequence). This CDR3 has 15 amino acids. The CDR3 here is CSARDGGAGTDTQYF. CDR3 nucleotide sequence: TGCAGTGCAAGAGACGGGGGCGCAGGCACAGATACGCAGTATTTT.

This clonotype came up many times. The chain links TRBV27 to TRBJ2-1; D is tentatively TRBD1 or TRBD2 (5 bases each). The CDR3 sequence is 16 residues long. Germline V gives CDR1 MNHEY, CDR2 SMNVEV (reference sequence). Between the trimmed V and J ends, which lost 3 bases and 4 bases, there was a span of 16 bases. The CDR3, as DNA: TGTGCCAGCAGTTTTGGGGGTTCTAAGATTTACAATGAGCAGTTCTTC. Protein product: CASSFGGSKIYNEQFF.

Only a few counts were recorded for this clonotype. In DNA, the CDR3 is TGCGCCAGCAGCTCAGAAGGCAGGACGGCCTACGAGCAGTACTTC. Residues: CASSSEGRTAYEQYF. This chain connects TRBV5-1 to TRBJ2-7; D gene ambiguous. This CDR3 region has 15 residues. V shed 3 bases and J shed 2 bases, with 15 bases lying between them. Per the germline V gene, CDR1 is SGHRS and CDR2 is YFSETQ.

The CDR3 nucleotides are TGTGCCAGTAGTATTCGGAGAGGGATTAGCAATCAGCCCCAGCATTTT. Translation: CASSIRRGISNQPQHF. This chain connects TRBV19 to TRBJ1-5; no reliable D call. CDR3 length equals 16 residues. CDR1 and CDR2 (germline): LNHDA, SQIVND (reference sequence). Trimming pared 3 bases from V and 0 bases from J, leaving 12 bases between.

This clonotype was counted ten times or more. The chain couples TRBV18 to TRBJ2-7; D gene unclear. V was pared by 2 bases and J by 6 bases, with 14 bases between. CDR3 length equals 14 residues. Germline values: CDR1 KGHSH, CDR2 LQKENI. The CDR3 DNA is TGTGCCAGCTCACCAGGAGCGTCTCCCCTCGAGCAGTACTTC. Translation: CASSPGASPLEQYF.